This TCR beta chain appears in the sequencing data of a study of cytomegalovirus exposure and HLA in healthy donors. Study-level background: From 150 million to 200 million T cells, an earlier analysis saw 100 million to 140 million unique TCR beta sequences. As released early, the data held roughly 85 million unique TCRs from HLA-typed donors. Findings and limits, study-wide: V- and J-gene trimming of TCR beta was linked (in a later analysis) to a missense DCLRE1C variant. There were several of the most significant clusters that appeared linked to common viral pathogens in a later analysis.

PCR used 60 Vbeta primers and 13 Jbeta primers. Libraries were prepared by immunoSEQ multiplex PCR; TCRdb keeps only in-frame clonotypes and omits some of them. The sample contains just under 95,000 clones, roughly 80% of which appear only once. This CDR3 spans 13 amino acids. Germline assignment: CDR1 SEHNR and CDR2 FQNEAQ (reference sequence). Between the trimmed V and J ends, which lost 11 bases and 2 bases, there was a span of 13 bases. Concerning this clone: The target antigen is unknown.

The chain joins TRBV7-9 to TRBJ2-1, with a possible D match to TRBD1 (5 bases). The TCR comes from a girl aged 2 to 9 in good health and CMV-seropositive. Sequencing used PBMCs. The CDR3 region has the DNA TGTGCCTGTGGGGCAGGGACCTACAATGAGCAGTTCTTC. Translated, it gives CACGAGTYNEQFF.